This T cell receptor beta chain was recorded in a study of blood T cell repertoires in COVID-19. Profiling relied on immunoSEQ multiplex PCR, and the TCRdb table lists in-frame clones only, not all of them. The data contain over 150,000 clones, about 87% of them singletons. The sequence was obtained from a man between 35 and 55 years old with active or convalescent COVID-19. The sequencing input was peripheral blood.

This chain's CDR3 is CASSLQDNQPQHF. The CDR3 nucleotides read TGTGCCAGCAGCTTACAGGACAATCAGCCCCAGCATTTT. The chain links TRBV7-2 to TRBJ1-5; D remains ambiguous. Trimming left V 2 bases short and J 3 bases short, with 5 bases between. CDR3 length: 13 residues. CDR1 is SGHTA and CDR2 is FQGNSA in the germline V gene.